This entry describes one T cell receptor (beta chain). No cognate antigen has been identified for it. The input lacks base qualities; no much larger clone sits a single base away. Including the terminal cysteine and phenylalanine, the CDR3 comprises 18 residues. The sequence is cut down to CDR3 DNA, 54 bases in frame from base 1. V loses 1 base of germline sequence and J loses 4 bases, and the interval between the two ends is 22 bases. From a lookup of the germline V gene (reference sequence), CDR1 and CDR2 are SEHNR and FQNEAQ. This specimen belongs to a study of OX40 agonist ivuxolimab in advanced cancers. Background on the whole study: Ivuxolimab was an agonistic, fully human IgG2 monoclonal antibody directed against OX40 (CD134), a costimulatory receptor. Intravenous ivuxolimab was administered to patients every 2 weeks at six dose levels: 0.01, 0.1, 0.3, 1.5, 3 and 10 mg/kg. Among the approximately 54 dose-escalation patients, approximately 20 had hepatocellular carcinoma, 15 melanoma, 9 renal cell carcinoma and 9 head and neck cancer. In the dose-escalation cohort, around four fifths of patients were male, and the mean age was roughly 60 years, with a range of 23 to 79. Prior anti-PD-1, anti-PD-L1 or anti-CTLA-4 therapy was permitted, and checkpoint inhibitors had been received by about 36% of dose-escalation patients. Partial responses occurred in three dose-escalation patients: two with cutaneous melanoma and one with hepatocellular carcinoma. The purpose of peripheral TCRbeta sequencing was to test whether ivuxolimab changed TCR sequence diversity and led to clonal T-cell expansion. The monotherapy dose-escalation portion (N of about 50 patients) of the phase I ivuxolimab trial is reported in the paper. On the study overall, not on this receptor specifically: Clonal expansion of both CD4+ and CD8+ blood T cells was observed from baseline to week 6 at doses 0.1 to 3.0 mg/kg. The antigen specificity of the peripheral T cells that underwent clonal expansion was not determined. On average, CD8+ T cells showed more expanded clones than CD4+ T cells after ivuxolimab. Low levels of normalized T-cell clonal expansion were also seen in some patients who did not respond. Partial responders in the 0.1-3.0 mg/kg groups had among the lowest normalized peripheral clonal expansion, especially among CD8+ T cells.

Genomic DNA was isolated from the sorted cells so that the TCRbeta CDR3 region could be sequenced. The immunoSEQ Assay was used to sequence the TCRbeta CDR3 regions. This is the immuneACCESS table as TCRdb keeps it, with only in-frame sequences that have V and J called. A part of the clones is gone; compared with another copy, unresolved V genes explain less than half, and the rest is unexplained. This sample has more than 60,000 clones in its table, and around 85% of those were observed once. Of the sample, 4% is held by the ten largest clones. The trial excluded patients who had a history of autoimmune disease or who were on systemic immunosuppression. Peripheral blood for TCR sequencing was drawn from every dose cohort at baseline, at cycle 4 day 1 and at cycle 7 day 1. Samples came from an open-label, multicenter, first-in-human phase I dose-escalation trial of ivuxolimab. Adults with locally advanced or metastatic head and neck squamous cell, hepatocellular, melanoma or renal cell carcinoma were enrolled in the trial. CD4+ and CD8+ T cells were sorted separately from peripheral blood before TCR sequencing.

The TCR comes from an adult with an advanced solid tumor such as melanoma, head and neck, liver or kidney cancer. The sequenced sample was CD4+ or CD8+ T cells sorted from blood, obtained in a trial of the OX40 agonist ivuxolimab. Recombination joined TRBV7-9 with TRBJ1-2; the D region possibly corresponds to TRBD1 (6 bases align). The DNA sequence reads TGTGCCAGCAGCTTAGAGAATCGGGGGCGGGACTTCACCTATGGCTACACCTTC. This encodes CASSLENRGRDFTYGYTF.